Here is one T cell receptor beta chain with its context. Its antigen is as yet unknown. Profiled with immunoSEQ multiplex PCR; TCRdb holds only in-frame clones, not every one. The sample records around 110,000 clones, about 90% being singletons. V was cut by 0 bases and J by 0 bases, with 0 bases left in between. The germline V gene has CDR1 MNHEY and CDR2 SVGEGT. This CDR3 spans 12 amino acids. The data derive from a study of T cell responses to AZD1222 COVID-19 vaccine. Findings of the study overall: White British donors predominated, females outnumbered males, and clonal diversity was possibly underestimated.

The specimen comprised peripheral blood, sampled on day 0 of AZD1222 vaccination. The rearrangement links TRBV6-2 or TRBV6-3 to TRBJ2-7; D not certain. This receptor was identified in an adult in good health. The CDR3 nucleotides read TGTGCCAGCAGTTACTCCTCCTACGAGCAGTACTTC. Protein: CASSYSSYEQYF.